This T cell receptor beta chain was observed in a study of cytomegalovirus exposure and HLA in healthy donors. PCR primers comprised 60 Vbeta and 13 Jbeta primers. Sequenced by immunoSEQ multiplex PCR; TCRdb stores in-frame clones only, minus some. Here the sample spans under 90,000 clones, just over 75% being singletons. This clone appeared a few times. The sequence derives from a man between 50 and 59 years old in good health and CMV-seropositive. Source material: PBMCs.

This CDR3 reads CASSEGDGRNEQFF. The CDR3 DNA reads TGTGCCAGCAGTGAAGGGGATGGGAGGAATGAGCAGTTCTTC. This rearrangement joins TRBV2 to TRBJ2-1; tentatively, D is TRBD2 (6 bases). The V end lost 1 base, the J end lost 7 bases, and 11 bases lay between the germline ends. Germline V lookup: CDR1 SNHLY, CDR2 FYNNEI. This CDR3 is built from 14 residues.